These 5 T cell receptor beta chains were all obtained from the same sample, sequenced in a study of blood T cell repertoires in COVID-19. The data were produced by immunoSEQ multiplex PCR, yet TCRdb's version contains in-frame clones alone and is incomplete. Of 50,000 to 65,000 clones listed, roughly 70% are singletons. The sequencing sample was made of PBMCs or T cells enriched from blood (not recorded which). The receptors were sampled from a woman aged 60 to 75 who had been exposed to COVID-19.

The rearrangement uses TRBV5-4 and TRBJ2-5; no clear D. V was trimmed by 0 bases and J by 3 bases, leaving 6 bases between them. The CDR3 totals 13 residues. Germline-derived CDR1 and CDR2 are SGHNT and YYREEE (reference sequence). The CDR3 sequence is CASSLVSEETQYF. As DNA, the CDR3 is TGTGCCAGCAGCTTGGTCTCAGAAGAGACCCAGTACTTC. The full variable domain, with the rest looked up from reference TRBV5-4 and TRBJ2-5, is ETGVTQSPTHLIKTRGQQVTLRCSSQSGHNTVSWYQQALGQGPQFIFQYYREEENGRGNFPPRFSGLQFPNYSSELNVNALELDDSALYLCASSLVSEETQYFGPGTRLLVL.

This chain uses TRBV29-1 with TRBJ1-1, with 7 bases lining up with TRBD1. Unmatched junction bases numbered 13, after V lost 7 bases and J lost 11 bases. Germline V gene lookup returns CDR1 SQVTM and CDR2 ANQGSEA. The CDR3 has 12 amino acids. The CDR3 DNA reads as TGCAGCGGAATCGGGACAGAACGTAATGCTTTCTTT. Translation gives CSGIGTERNAFF.

This chain connects TRBV5-1 to TRBJ2-5; no clear D gene. The germline V and J ends were trimmed by 0 bases and 1 base, with 4 bases remaining between them. Germline values: CDR1 SGHRS, CDR2 YFSETQ. The CDR3 is made up of 13 amino acids. The CDR3 DNA follows: TGCGCCAGCAGCTTGGCCCGCCAAGAGACCCAGTACTTC. It encodes CASSLARQETQYF.

V and J are TRBV28 and TRBJ2-3; perhaps TRBD2 as D (5 bases). The V end lost 4 bases, the J end lost 0 bases, and 17 bases lay between the germline ends. Germline CDR1 MDHEN, CDR2 SYDVKM. CDR3 length: 17 residues. Here the CDR3 DNA reads TGTGCCAGCAGTTCGTCATGGTGGAGGAACAGCACAGATACGCAGTATTTT. Its translation: CASSSSWWRNSTDTQYF.

This clone was observed a few times. The rearrangement links TRBV5-1 to TRBJ2-3; D might be TRBD2 (6 bases). V was clipped by 1 base and J by 1 base, with 7 bases between them. CDR1 is SGHRS, CDR2 YFSETQ, per germline. The CDR3 contains 14 residues. CDR3 DNA: TGCGCCAGCAGCTTGTCTAGCGGCACAGATACGCAGTATTTT. Translation gives CASSLSSGTDTQYF.